This T cell receptor (beta chain) appears in the sequencing data of a study of tumor and adjacent non-tumor tissue in lung cancer (dated by TCRdb to the late 2010s). Describing the broader study: Of the cohort, 12 patients had adenocarcinoma, 2 had squamous cell carcinoma and 1 had small cell lung cancer. Ages among the 15 or so patients ranged from about 31 to 85 years, there were approximately 10 men and 5 women, and disease was at TNM stage I to III. Bulk TCRbeta repertoires were compared between lung tumor tissue and matched distant non-tumor lung tissue obtained from roughly 16 lung cancer patients. A total of some 130,000,000 productive TCRbeta reads were generated by sequencing, corresponding to an average of approximately 4.3 million reads per sample. For each patient, one tumor sample and one normal lung sample were taken, giving thirty paired specimens that underwent TCRbeta CDR3 sequencing.

Bulk unsorted tissue served as the source for RNA extraction, and RNA quality was assessed using a NanoDrop ND-1000 and an Agilent 2100. The donors were newly diagnosed lung cancer patients admitted for thoracic surgery in China from August to November 2014 who had not received prior chemotherapy. Patients who had received previous radiotherapy or chemotherapy, or who had another concurrent cancer, were excluded from the study. Pieces of surgical tissue measuring roughly 1-2.2 cm3 were kept in RNAlater solution and stored at -80 degrees C until use. This clonotype was seen ten or more times. The antigen this receptor binds is unknown. No much larger clonotype is one base removed from it; base qualities were not supplied. The library was prepared using multiplex PCR. The sequencing machine was an Illumina HiSeq 2500. TCRbeta libraries were built by three rounds of nested PCR using primers (Table S4), following protocols modified from ARM-PCR. Before sequencing, PCR products in the 200-500 bp range were cut out of the gel and cleaned up using the QIAquick gel extraction kit. Processing in the source paper ran as follows. Trimmomatic was used to clean the reads, FLASH merged the cleaned reads into complete CDR3 sequences, and MiTCR assigned the sequences to V(D)J germline segments. Clonal diversity was calculated as the inverse Simpson's index using VDJtools. Productive reads were defined as in-frame sequences without a premature stop codon. Starting from the raw public reads, TCRdb applied fastp trimming at Q25, assembled clones with MiXCR and retained in-frame beta chains. Duplicate CDR3 protein sequences are folded into a single record with the most common DNA and genes. In this record, the V and J calls reflect TCRdb's handling and not the investigators' own analysis. Present in this sample are some 200,000 distinct CDR3 sequences, 60% to 75% of which were seen just once. The ten largest clones take up under 30% of the sample.

Results and caveats for the whole study, not just this receptor: TCR diversity was significantly higher in younger patients, and greater tumor TCR diversity was associated with shorter overall survival and shorter disease-free survival. In normal lung, the top 100 clones accounted for a significantly larger cumulative share of the repertoire than in tumor tissue. Only about 15 patients were included in the cohort, and the need for larger samples and more detailed clinical data was noted by the authors. Neither the sequencing platform nor unique molecular identifiers are named or mentioned anywhere in the methods. TCR diversity (inverse Simpson) was significantly higher in tumor than in normal lung tissue (431.37 vs 166.20, P = 0.0075, Mann-Whitney U test). Because peripheral blood was not sequenced, the blood TCRbeta repertoires of the lung cancer patients in the study went unexamined.

The CDR3 sequence holds 14 residues, the cysteine and phenylalanine included. Solely the CDR3 DNA is kept, with 42 bases framed from the first base. V is clipped by 6 bases and J by 10 bases, and the sequence between their germline boundaries is 22 bases long. The germline V gene encodes CDR1 DFQATT and CDR2 SNEGSKA (reference sequence). Sequencing was done on a sample of lung tumor tissue. The origin of this receptor is a man aged 55 to 69 with non-small cell lung cancer. The rearrangement combines TRBV20-1 with TRBJ2-1; a tentative D match to TRBD1 spans 6 bases. The CDR3 protein sequence reads: CSASPGTTPREQFF. The nucleotides are TGCAGTGCCTCACCCGGGACAACCCCTCGGGAGCAGTTCTTC.